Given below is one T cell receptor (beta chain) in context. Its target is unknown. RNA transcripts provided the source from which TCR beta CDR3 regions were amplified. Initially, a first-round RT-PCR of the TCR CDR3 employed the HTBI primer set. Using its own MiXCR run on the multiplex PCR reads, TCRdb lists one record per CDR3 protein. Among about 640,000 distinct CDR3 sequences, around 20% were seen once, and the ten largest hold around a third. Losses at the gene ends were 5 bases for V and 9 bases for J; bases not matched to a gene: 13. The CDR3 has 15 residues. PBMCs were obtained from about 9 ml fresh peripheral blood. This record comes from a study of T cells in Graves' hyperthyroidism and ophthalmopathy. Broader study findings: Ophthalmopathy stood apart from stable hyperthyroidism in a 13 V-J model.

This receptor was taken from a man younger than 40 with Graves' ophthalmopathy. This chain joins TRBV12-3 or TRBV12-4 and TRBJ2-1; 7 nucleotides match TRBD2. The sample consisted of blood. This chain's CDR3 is CASSPTGGGTAEQFF. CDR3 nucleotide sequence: TGTGCCAGCAGTCCCACGGGAGGAGGCACGGCTGAGCAGTTCTTC.